Below, 5 T cell receptor beta chains from the same sample are listed, as sequenced in a study of blood T cell repertoires in COVID-19. TCRdb's copy holds only in-frame clones and misses some; the assay was immunoSEQ multiplex PCR. The repertoire has about 56,000 clones, around four fifths of them found once; the top ten carry 10% to 15%. Sequencing was carried out using peripheral blood. Every receptor here comes from a woman older than 75 with acute or convalescent COVID-19.

The table lists this clone with a count of one. The chain couples TRBV13 to TRBJ2-7; D uncertain. The CDR3 is 13 residues long. The germline V and J ends were trimmed by 1 base and 6 bases, with 10 bases remaining between them. Germline CDR1 is PRHDT and CDR2 is FYEKMQ (reference sequence). As DNA, the CDR3 is TGTGCCAGCAGCTTAGACGCGCTACCCGAGCAGTACTTC. Its translation: CASSLDALPEQYF. Using reference TRBV13 and TRBJ2-7 for the parts outside the CDR3, the full variable domain is AAGVIQSPRHLIKEKRETATLKCYPIPRHDTVYWYQQGPGQDPQFLISFYEKMQSDKGSIPDRFSAQQFSDYHSELNMSSLELGDSALYFCASSLDALPEQYFGPGTRLTVT.

The rearrangement uses TRBV15 and TRBJ1-1, with D uncertain. Germline CDR1 reads LNHNV; CDR2 reads YYDKDF (reference sequence). V lost 5 bases and J 1 base, leaving 11 bases between the germline ends. CDR3 length: 14 amino acids. CDR3 protein: CATSFRGRNTEAFF. As DNA, the CDR3 is TGTGCCACCAGCTTCCGCGGTAGGAACACTGAAGCTTTCTTT.

This chain connects TRBV5-1 to TRBJ1-1; D not resolved. V gave up 1 base and J gave up 0 bases, with 7 bases separating them. The CDR3 totals 14 residues. Looked up from germline, CDR1 is SGHRS and CDR2 is YFSETQ. The CDR3 here is CASSLLQMNTEAFF. The CDR3 nucleotides are TGCGCCAGCAGCTTGCTGCAGATGAACACTGAAGCTTTCTTT.

The genes are TRBV6-5 and TRBJ1-6; possibly TRBD1 for D (5 bases). V lost 7 bases, J lost 9 bases, and 19 bases lay in between. The CDR3 has 15 residues. Germline V gene lookup returns CDR1 MNHEY and CDR2 SVGAGI. The CDR3 DNA reads as TGTGCCAGCAACCCCCAGGGCGATCCCATTTCACCCCTCCACTTT. It translates to CASNPQGDPISPLHF.

The chain recombines TRBV27 with TRBJ2-7, with unresolved D. The CDR3 contains 14 residues. Trimming pared 2 bases from V and 2 bases from J, leaving 10 bases between. Germline lookup yields CDR1 MNHEY and CDR2 SMNVEV (reference sequence). The CDR3 sequence: CASSLGGRTYEQYF. As DNA, the CDR3 is TGTGCCAGCAGTTTAGGCGGCAGAACCTACGAGCAGTACTTC.